The TCR beta chain described here comes from a study of blood T cells in healthy people across ages. V lost 1 base, J lost 0 bases, and 5 bases stayed unmatched. Germline V gives CDR1 MGHRA, CDR2 YSYEKL. The CDR3 spans 18 residues. The study, taken as a whole, reports: Researchers judged that diversity estimates from one million T cells fell short of true values.

For the second PCR, which ran for roughly 6 to 11 cycles, a sample-barcoded 5' primer and a J-beta primer mix were used. TCRdb recomputed calls from the 5' RACE reads with MiXCR, one row per CDR3 protein. The table has approximately 1.5 million distinct CDR3 sequences, 30% to 40% seen once. Concerning this clonotype itself: Its antigen remains unidentified.

Material: blood. This rearrangement joins TRBV4-1 to TRBJ2-2; TRBD2 aligns across 10 bases. The sequence was collected from a woman aged 25 to 39 in good health. The CDR3 DNA reads as TGCGCCAGCAGCCAAGGGCCCCTAGCGGGGGCGAACACCGGGGAGCTGTTTTTT. This codes for CASSQGPLAGANTGELFF.